What follows are 32 T cell receptor beta chains derived from one specimen sequenced in a study of human T cells and chemical hapten exposure (dated by TCRdb to the early 2020s). The library was made by RACE. Sequencing instrument: NextSeq 500. The raw public data were reprocessed by TCRdb itself: fastp quality trimming at Q25, MiXCR clonotype calling, in-frame beta chains only. One record per CDR3 amino acid sequence lists the most common genes and DNA. The sample includes 90,000 to 110,000 distinct CDR3 sequences, with 9.2% observed a single time. 3% to 3.5% of the sample comes from the top ten. In the paper's terms, the time point label means: patch test 2, 6 weeks after DPC sensitization. Reading the label with the study, this specimen's treatment or condition is: therapeutic diphenylcyclopropenone sensitization with weekly scalp DPC. The sample was whole blood, taken in connection with sensitization to the hapten diphenylcyclopropenone (DPC). Receptor source: a woman aged 40 to 49 with alopecia areata. Some clones in this sample may be carry-over from other donors' samples.

Concerning this clonotype itself: In this CDR3 the conserved last residue, phenylalanine or tryptophan, is missing, so a read error is likely. This chain joins TRBV7-2 and TRBJ2-5, with TRBD2 as a possible D gene (5 bases). This CDR3 contains 14 residues. Trimming shortened V by 5 bases and J by 4 bases, and 14 bases separated the two germline ends. Germline V gene lookup returns CDR1 SGHTA and CDR2 FQGNSA. CDR3 residues: CASSPPSLGETQYI. The CDR3 nucleotides are TGTGCCAGCAGCCCTCCTAGCTTGGGAGAGACCCAGTACATC.

This clonotype was seen repeatedly, ten times or more. The gene calls are TRBV2 and TRBJ1-1, with D uncertain. The V and J ends lost 7 bases and 1 base respectively, with 13 bases between them. Germline-derived CDR1 and CDR2 are SNHLY and FYNNEI. The CDR3 length is 14 residues. CDR3 in amino acids: CASIWTQSNTEAFF. CDR3 sequence (DNA): TGTGCCAGCATTTGGACCCAATCGAACACTGAAGCTTTCTTT.

This clonotype was seen at least ten times. The V gene is TRBV5-1, the J gene TRBJ2-5, with TRBD2 matching over 14 bases. Per germline, CDR1 SGHRS and CDR2 YFSETQ. V shed 3 bases and J 2 bases; nucleotides not matched to a gene: 9. The CDR3 runs 18 residues. CDR3 amino acids: CASSYGTSGGPGQETQYF. The CDR3 nucleotides are TGCGCCAGCAGCTACGGGACTAGCGGGGGCCCCGGACAAGAGACCCAGTACTTC.

J is TRBJ2-5 and V is TRBV7-9; either TRBD1 or TRBD2 may supply D (7 bases each). The V end lost 4 bases, the J end lost 5 bases, and 11 bases lay between the germline ends. CDR3 length: 13 residues. Germline CDR1 SEHNR, CDR2 FQNEAQ (reference sequence). CDR3: CASSSGGDETQYF. The CDR3 coding sequence is TGTGCCAGCAGCTCAGGGGGGGATGAGACCCAGTACTTC.

This clonotype was detected a few times. The chain combines TRBV4-3 with TRBJ2-3; D might be TRBD1 (8 bases). This CDR3 spans 17 amino acids. Per the germline V gene, CDR1 is LGHNA and CDR2 is YSLEER. The V and J ends lost 2 bases and 4 bases respectively, with 19 bases between them. The CDR3 DNA sequence: TGCGCCAGCAGCCAATGGCGACAGGGGAGGGGCGCAGATACGCAGTATTTT. Translated: CASSQWRQGRGADTQYF.

The rearrangement joins TRBV12-3 or TRBV12-4 to TRBJ2-7; possible D gene TRBD1, 5 bases. The V end lost 0 bases, the J end lost 0 bases, and 9 bases lay between the germline ends. The CDR3 contains 15 residues. The chain's CDR3 is CASSLAGLSSYEQYF. Written as DNA, the CDR3 is TGTGCCAGCAGTTTAGCGGGGCTGAGCTCCTACGAGCAGTACTTC.

J is TRBJ2-1 and V is TRBV6-5; 11 nucleotides agree with TRBD2. J was trimmed by 7 bases and V by 3 bases; bases with no gene match: 2. This CDR3 region has 14 residues. Germline CDR1 and CDR2: MNHEY and SVGAGI. DNA of the CDR3: TGTGCCAGCAGTTATAGCGGGGGGGGGAATGAGCAGTTCTTC. It codes for CASSYSGGGNEQFF.

The chain recombines TRBV4-2 with TRBJ1-1, with D possibly being TRBD1 (6 bases). CDR1 and CDR2 (germline): LGHNA, YNFKEQ. The V end was cut by 0 bases, the J end by 7 bases, with 12 bases between. The CDR3 sequence is 14 residues long. The CDR3 reads CASSQDLGTSEAFF. CDR3 DNA sequence: TGTGCCAGCAGCCAAGATCTTGGGACAAGTGAAGCTTTCTTT.

In nucleotides, the CDR3 is TGTGCCAGCAGCTTAACAGCGGGGGAGCAGTTCTTC. This gives the protein CASSLTAGEQFF. This chain joins TRBV7-9 and TRBJ2-1; 7 nucleotides align to TRBD2. The CDR3 covers 12 residues. Germline V CDR1 and CDR2: SEHNR, FQNEAQ (reference sequence). With 2 bases clipped from V and 10 bases from J, the junction kept 2 bases outside the gene matches.

The genes are TRBV9 and TRBJ2-1, with a possible D match to TRBD1 (6 bases). CDR3 length: 17 residues. V was clipped by 4 bases and J by 0 bases, with 17 bases between them. Germline CDR1 SGDLS, CDR2 YYNGEE. Written as DNA, the CDR3 is TGTGCCAGCAGCCCCCAGCAAGACAGGCGCTCCTACAATGAGCAGTTCTTC. Translating it yields CASSPQQDRRSYNEQFF.

The chain links TRBV27 to TRBJ2-4, with 9 bases that match TRBD1. Trimming removed 6 bases from V and 6 bases from J; junction bases left unmatched: 12. This CDR3 has 16 amino acids. Per the germline V gene, CDR1 is MNHEY and CDR2 is SMNVEV (reference sequence). The CDR3 region has the DNA TGTGCCAGCAGCCTAGGACAGGGGCGGTGGGGAAACATTCAGTACTTC. This gives the protein CASSLGQGRWGNIQYF.

This clonotype occurred many times. This chain links TRBV7-2 with TRBJ1-2; the match to TRBD1 covers 8 bases. The CDR3 is 14 amino acids. With 3 bases clipped from V and 5 bases from J, the junction kept 5 bases outside the gene matches. The germline V gene has CDR1 SGHTA and CDR2 FQGNSA. CDR3 protein: CASSFDRGLYGYTF. The CDR3 DNA sequence: TGTGCCAGCAGCTTCGACAGGGGATTGTATGGCTACACCTTC.

The J gene is TRBJ2-3, the V gene TRBV6-1; possibly TRBD1 for D (5 bases). Germline lookup yields CDR1 MNHNS and CDR2 SASEGT. Trimming pared 1 base from V and 4 bases from J, leaving 12 bases between. The CDR3 consists of 15 residues. The CDR3 region is CASSEGRVGADTQYF. The CDR3 nucleotides are TGTGCCAGCAGTGAAGGCAGGGTCGGCGCAGATACGCAGTATTTT.

CDR3 amino acids: CASSLRLWPGGSSYEQYF. The CDR3 nucleotides read TGTGCCAGCAGTTTACGTTTGTGGCCAGGGGGCTCCTCCTACGAGCAGTACTTC. V usage is TRBV27 and J usage is TRBJ2-7; TRBD1 matches 8 bases. V lost 2 bases, J lost 0 bases, and 12 bases stayed unmatched. The germline gives CDR1 MNHEY, CDR2 SMNVEV (reference sequence). The CDR3 is made up of 18 amino acids.

This clonotype appeared a single time. A read error is possible here, since a much larger clone lies one base away. V gene TRBV11-3 combines with J gene TRBJ2-2; D ambiguous. This CDR3 spans 13 amino acids. CDR1 and CDR2 (germline): SGHNT, YENEEA. V gave up 5 bases and J gave up 4 bases, with 8 bases separating them. This CDR3 is CASSQLTTGELFF. The CDR3 nucleotides read TGTGCCAGCAGCCAGCTTACCACCGGGGAGCTGTTTTTT.

This clonotype was detected many times. The chain employs TRBV6-6 and TRBJ2-7; 9 bases are a match to TRBD1. Germline V gene lookup returns CDR1 MNHNY and CDR2 SVGAGI (reference sequence). The CDR3 totals 13 residues. The junction had 3 bases not matched to a gene; V was cut back by 4 bases and J by 5 bases. In nucleotides, the CDR3 is TGTGCCAGCAGTTCCGGGACAGGGAACGAGCAGTACTTC. As protein: CASSSGTGNEQYF.

This clonotype was counted at least ten times. The chain is built from TRBV6-2 or TRBV6-3 and TRBJ2-3; D ambiguous. In germline, CDR1 is MNHEY, CDR2 SVGEGT. Trimming stripped 2 bases from V and 1 base from J, with 4 bases between. The CDR3 extends over 13 amino acids. CDR3 sequence reads: CASSYLGTDTQYF. CDR3 coding DNA: TGTGCCAGCAGTTACCTGGGCACAGATACGCAGTATTTT.

This clonotype was seen repeatedly, ten times or more. CDR3 residues: CASSVALTGQNTIYF. In DNA, the CDR3 is TGTGCCAGCAGCGTAGCTCTAACAGGGCAGAACACCATATATTTT. V gene TRBV9 combines with J gene TRBJ1-3; D possibly corresponds to TRBD1 (6 bases). The CDR3 totals 15 residues. Germline V CDR1 and CDR2: SGDLS, YYNGEE. V was trimmed by 0 bases and J by 7 bases, leaving 14 bases between them.

This clonotype was found many times. V gene TRBV29-1 combines with J gene TRBJ2-6; D remains unclear. Per the germline V gene, CDR1 is SQVTM and CDR2 is ANQGSEA. The CDR3 sequence is 14 residues long. Trimming took off 5 bases at V and 0 bases at J, with 8 bases between the two ends. The CDR3 DNA reads TGCAGCGTTACTGTCGGCTCTGGGGCCAACGTCCTGACTTTC. Its translation is CSVTVGSGANVLTF. The full variable domain, its missing parts supplied by reference TRBV29-1 and TRBJ2-6, is SAVISQKPSRDICQRGTSLTIQCQVDSQVTMMFWYRQQPGQSLTLIATANQGSEATYESGFVIDKFPISRPNLTFSTLTVSNMSPEDSSIYLCSVTVGSGANVLTFGAGSRLTVL.

This clonotype turned up a few times. The genes are TRBV10-3 and TRBJ2-3, with D possibly being TRBD1 or TRBD2 (5 bases each). Trimming cost V 0 bases and J 0 bases, with 16 bases left between them. Germline V gene sequence: CDR1 ENHRY, CDR2 SYGVKD. This CDR3 region has 18 residues. The CDR3: CAISESGRRGPSTDTQYF. In nucleotides, the CDR3 is TGTGCCATCAGTGAGTCGGGTCGCCGGGGCCCTAGCACAGATACGCAGTATTTT.

This clonotype showed up many times. The chain recombines TRBV14 with TRBJ1-1; D unclear. The CDR3 is 16 residues long. Germline values: CDR1 SGHDN, CDR2 FVKESK. V was cut by 1 base and J by 0 bases, with 12 bases left in between. The CDR3 sequence: CASSQVAALLNTEAFF. CDR3 bases: TGTGCCAGCAGCCAAGTGGCAGCCCTTTTGAACACTGAAGCTTTCTTT.

This clonotype was recorded at least ten times. This chain uses TRBV29-1 with TRBJ1-2; D gene unclear. Trimming stripped 1 base from V and 4 bases from J, with 22 bases between. The CDR3 contains 17 residues. Germline lookup yields CDR1 SQVTM and CDR2 ANQGSEA. CDR3 DNA sequence: TGCAGCGTTGAAGGGAGGCAGGAGGAGGAATGGAGCTATGGCTACACCTTC. It encodes CSVEGRQEEEWSYGYTF.

Of note for this clonotype: The CDR3 ends on some other residue instead of the conserved phenylalanine or tryptophan, so this is likely a read error. The V gene is TRBV7-6, the J gene TRBJ2-2, with 15 positions matching TRBD2. CDR1 and CDR2 from the germline V gene are SGHVS and FNYEAQ. The J segment lost 2 bases and the V segment lost 3 bases, leaving 7 bases of the junction unmatched. This CDR3 has 19 residues. CDR3 protein: CASSLMGLAGGFNTGELFY. CDR3 coding DNA: TGTGCCAGCAGCTTGATGGGACTAGCGGGGGGCTTCAACACCGGGGAGCTGTTTTAT.

This clonotype has ten or more counts. The V call is TRBV7-8, the J call TRBJ2-7; D unresolved. V gave up 6 bases and J gave up 0 bases, with 3 bases separating them. CDR3 length: 11 residues. CDR1 is SGHVS and CDR2 is FQNEAQ in the germline V gene. The CDR3 DNA reads as TGTGCCAGCAGTCACTCCTACGAGCAGTACTTC. It yields the protein CASSHSYEQYF.

J is TRBJ2-7 and V is TRBV7-6; 7 bases map to TRBD1. Germline CDR1 SGHVS, CDR2 FNYEAQ. V lost 4 bases to trimming and J lost 4 bases; unmatched junction nucleotides: 7. This CDR3 contains 14 residues. Here the CDR3 reads CASSSGQRLYEQYF. CDR3 sequence (DNA): TGTGCCAGCAGCTCGGGACAGCGCTTATACGAGCAGTACTTC.

This clonotype was recorded a few times. The CDR3 nucleotides read TGCAGCGTTGTGGGACAGGCGATCTCCTACGAGCAGTACTTC. It codes for CSVVGQAISYEQYF. This chain joins TRBV29-1 and TRBJ2-7; 8 nucleotides align to TRBD1. The junction had 5 bases not matched to a gene; V was cut back by 4 bases and J by 0 bases. CDR1 is SQVTM, CDR2 ANQGSEA, per germline. The CDR3 length is 14 residues.

This clonotype was recorded a few times. This chain links TRBV6-2 or TRBV6-3 with TRBJ2-7; D call uncertain. V was pared by 5 bases and J by 4 bases, with 9 bases between. This CDR3 is 12 amino acids long. Germline V CDR1 and CDR2: MNHEY, SVGEGT. DNA of the CDR3: TGTGCCAGCAGTCAGGACGGGTACGAGCAGTACTTC. Amino acid sequence: CASSQDGYEQYF.

V is TRBV20-1 and J is TRBJ1-2; D not certain. The germline V and J ends were trimmed by 5 bases and 2 bases, with 12 bases remaining between them. Per germline, CDR1 DFQATT and CDR2 SNEGSKA (reference sequence). This CDR3 has 13 residues. The CDR3: CSAYRARNYGYTF. In DNA, the CDR3 is TGCAGTGCTTACCGGGCCAGAAACTATGGCTACACCTTC.

The table lists this clonotype with many counts. The CDR3 DNA follows: TGTGCCAGCTCAAATCAGGCAGGGCTAAATGAGCAGTTCTTC. Translating it yields CASSNQAGLNEQFF. The chain employs TRBV18 and TRBJ2-1; D possibly corresponds to TRBD1 (5 bases). The CDR3 sequence is 14 residues long. Germline V gives CDR1 KGHSH, CDR2 LQKENI. V lost 5 bases to trimming and J lost 7 bases, with 15 bases between them.

This clonotype was counted many times. The chain recombines TRBV28 with TRBJ2-3; possible D gene TRBD1, 5 bases. This CDR3 region has 16 residues. CDR1 is MDHEN, CDR2 SYDVKM, per germline. V was clipped by 8 bases and J by 6 bases, with 24 bases between them. CDR3 DNA sequence: TGTGCCAGCCATACCCTCCCCGGGCCTCCAGGGGATACGCAGTATTTT. It specifies CASHTLPGPPGDTQYF. Full variable domain (outside the CDR3, taken from reference TRBV28 and TRBJ2-3): DVKVTQSSRYLVKRTGEKVFLECVQDMDHENMFWYRQDPGLGLRLIYFSYDVKMKEKGDIPEGYSVSREKKERFSLILESASTNQTSMYLCASHTLPGPPGDTQYFGPGTRLTVL.

This clonotype has a count of ten or more. This rearrangement joins TRBV4-2 to TRBJ2-3; 8 nucleotides agree with TRBD2. V shed 4 bases, J shed 2 bases, and the junction held 11 bases outside the gene matches. The CDR3 runs to 17 residues. In germline, CDR1 is LGHNA, CDR2 YNFKEQ. DNA of the CDR3: TGTGCCAGCAGCCTCCGAACTAGCGGTACAGACACAGATACGCAGTATTTT. Its translation is CASSLRTSGTDTDTQYF.

This clonotype was seen a few times. The chain employs TRBV7-2 and TRBJ1-1, with D possibly matching TRBD1 (5 bases). Trimming shortened V by 2 bases and J by 5 bases, and 12 bases separated the two germline ends. The CDR3 extends over 14 amino acids. CDR1 and CDR2 (germline): SGHTA, FQGNSA. In DNA, the CDR3 is TGTGCCAGCAGCTTACAGGGTATAGAGACTGAAGCTTTCTTT. The encoded protein is CASSLQGIETEAFF.